What follows are 9 T cell receptor beta chains derived from one specimen sequenced in a study of blood T cell repertoires in COVID-19. Here immunoSEQ multiplex PCR was the method, and the copy in TCRdb shows in-frame clones only, minus some. The sample includes around 65,000 clones, approximately 79% of them seen just once. The sequencing input was peripheral blood. The receptors derive from a woman of 80 years or more with active or convalescent COVID-19.

This chain links TRBV5-4 with TRBJ1-1; D unclear. V was trimmed by 1 base and J by 0 bases, leaving 4 bases between them. The CDR3 consists of 13 residues. Germline V gene sequence: CDR1 SGHNT, CDR2 YYREEE (reference sequence). The CDR3 nucleotides are TGTGCCAGCAGCTTGTCATTGAACACTGAAGCTTTCTTT. Protein sequence: CASSLSLNTEAFF.

The chain carries TRBV5-1 and TRBJ1-5, with 7 bases lining up with TRBD1. CDR1 is SGHRS and CDR2 is YFSETQ in the germline V gene. The V and J ends lost 3 bases and 4 bases, in that order; junction bases with no gene match: 4. This CDR3 has 14 residues. The CDR3 region has the DNA TGCGCCAGCAGCTACGGGACAGAAAATCAGCCCCAGCATTTT. Translation: CASSYGTENQPQHF.

This clone was seen more than once but under ten times. V usage is TRBV11-2 and J usage is TRBJ1-1, with 9 bases matching TRBD1. The junction had 5 bases not matched to a gene; V was cut back by 3 bases and J by 3 bases. Germline CDR1 SGHAT, CDR2 FQNNGV. This CDR3 region has 15 residues. CDR3 loop: CASSFTGGAHTEAFF. The CDR3 DNA sequence: TGTGCCAGCAGCTTTACAGGGGGCGCGCACACTGAAGCTTTCTTT.

V gene TRBV5-6 combines with J gene TRBJ1-4, with a weak D call TRBD1 (5 bases). V was pared by 4 bases and J by 7 bases, with 20 bases between. Germline V gives CDR1 SGHDT, CDR2 YYEEEE. CDR3 length: 16 residues. The CDR3 DNA sequence: TGTGCCAGCAGCCTCCGCGACAGCGCTGGCCCTGAAAAACTGTTTTTT. It translates to CASSLRDSAGPEKLFF. The full variable domain, its missing parts supplied by reference TRBV5-6 and TRBJ1-4, is DAGVTQSPTHLIKTRGQQVTLRCSPKSGHDTVSWYQQALGQGPQFIFQYYEEEERQRGNFPDRFSGHQFPNYSSELNVNALLLGDSALYLCASSLRDSAGPEKLFFGSGTQLSVL.

The J gene is TRBJ1-2, the V gene TRBV5-1; D gene uncertain. Trimming shortened V by 1 base and J by 6 bases, and 10 bases separated the two germline ends. The V gene's germline CDR1 is SGHRS and CDR2 YFSETQ. This CDR3 has 13 amino acids. The CDR3, as DNA: TGCGCCAGCAGCTTGATATCTCGGGATGGCTACACCTTC. The encoded protein is CASSLISRDGYTF.

This clone has a single count. The chain combines TRBV6-5 with TRBJ1-3; possibly TRBD1 for D (5 bases). Trimming took off 7 bases at V and 4 bases at J, with 14 bases between the two ends. The CDR3 extends over 14 amino acids. CDR1 and CDR2 (germline): MNHEY, SVGAGI. The CDR3 DNA follows: TGTGCCAGCAACCTGTCAGGGTTAGGAAACACCATATATTTT. This gives the protein CASNLSGLGNTIYF.

The V and J genes are TRBV7-2 and TRBJ1-1, with D possibly matching TRBD1 (5 bases). Germline V gene sequence: CDR1 SGHTA, CDR2 FQGNSA. This CDR3 spans 14 amino acids. V was pared by 1 base and J by 7 bases, with 13 bases between. The CDR3 sequence: CASSLEEGMGEAFF. In nucleotides, the CDR3 is TGTGCCAGCAGCTTAGAGGAGGGGATGGGTGAAGCTTTCTTT.

This chain uses TRBV24-1 with TRBJ2-5, with 7 bases fitting TRBD2. CDR1 and CDR2 (germline): KGHDR, SFDVKD. The junction had 8 bases not matched to a gene; V was cut back by 3 bases and J by 5 bases. This CDR3 is built from 15 residues. For the CDR3, the DNA is TGTGCCACCAGTGATCCCCGGGATAGCGGGGAGACCCAGTACTTC. This codes for CATSDPRDSGETQYF.

The chain uses TRBV28 and TRBJ2-3; D gene uncertain. Per germline, CDR1 MDHEN and CDR2 SYDVKM. V was shortened by 8 bases and J by 7 bases, with 13 bases between the two germline ends. The CDR3 is made up of 12 amino acids. The CDR3 region has the DNA TGTGCCAGCCAACATTTGGTAAATACGCAGTATTTT. Protein sequence: CASQHLVNTQYF.